These 23 T cell receptor beta chains were all obtained from the same sample, sequenced in a study of blood T cell repertoires in COVID-19. Produced via immunoSEQ multiplex PCR; TCRdb's table is partial and in-frame only. The sample lists 150,000 to 200,000 clones, about 86% occurring once. Sequences were obtained from PBMCs or T cells enriched from blood (not recorded which). These receptors came from a woman in her 50s in a cohort exposed to, infected with or recovered from COVID-19 (not recorded which).

This clone is a singleton in its sample. The chain is built from TRBV7-3 and TRBJ2-5; the D gene is possibly TRBD2 (5 bases). CDR3 length: 14 residues. Per germline, CDR1 SGHTA and CDR2 FQGTGA. V lost 0 bases, J lost 5 bases, and 10 bases lay in between. The CDR3 DNA reads TGTGCCAGCAGCTTAACGTCCCAGCGGGAGACCCAGTACTTC. Its protein product is CASSLTSQRETQYF.

This chain links TRBV6-5 with TRBJ1-1, with 9 positions matching TRBD1. From germline, CDR1 is MNHEY and CDR2 SVGAGI. This CDR3 is 13 amino acids long. V lost 7 bases to trimming and J lost 3 bases; unmatched junction nucleotides: 3. The CDR3: CASNRGPDTEAFF. The CDR3 DNA follows: TGTGCCAGCAACAGGGGGCCTGACACTGAAGCTTTCTTT.

The chain uses TRBV28 and TRBJ2-3, with 7 bases identical to TRBD2. This CDR3 region has 14 residues. V shed 2 bases and J 10 bases; nucleotides not matched to a gene: 9. CDR1 is MDHEN and CDR2 is SYDVKM in the germline V gene. CDR3 in amino acids: CASSLGSRGVSQYF. The DNA for the CDR3 is TGTGCCAGCAGTTTAGGATCACGGGGGGTTTCGCAGTATTTT.

The V and J genes are TRBV4-1 and TRBJ1-5; D is undetermined. V was clipped by 0 bases and J by 6 bases, with 9 bases between them. This CDR3 has 14 residues. CDR1 is MGHRA, CDR2 YSYEKL, per germline. In DNA form, the CDR3 reads TGCGCCAGCAGCCAAGAGCGGGGTAGTCAGCCCCAGCATTTT. As protein: CASSQERGSQPQHF.

This clone showed up just once. The chain joins TRBV7-9 to TRBJ1-1, with D perhaps matching TRBD1 (5 bases). CDR1 is SEHNR and CDR2 is FQNEAQ in the germline V gene (reference sequence). The CDR3 totals 16 residues. Trimming stripped 6 bases from V and 4 bases from J, with 21 bases between. DNA for the CDR3: TGTGCCAGCAGACCGGTCCCCTTTCAGGGTGGCACTGAAGCTTTCTTT. Amino acids: CASRPVPFQGGTEAFF.

The chain combines TRBV10-3 with TRBJ1-1; maybe TRBD1 (5 bases). The germline V and J ends were trimmed by 0 bases and 5 bases, with 10 bases remaining between them. The germline V gene has CDR1 ENHRY and CDR2 SYGVKD. The CDR3 totals 14 residues. This CDR3 is CAISESAGRTEAFF. DNA for the CDR3: TGTGCCATCAGTGAGTCTGCAGGGCGGACTGAAGCTTTCTTT.

This clone was observed once. The chain carries TRBV5-1 and TRBJ2-3, with D perhaps TRBD2 (5 bases). The length of the CDR3 is 17 residues. V was cut by 0 bases and J by 6 bases, with 20 bases left in between. From germline, CDR1 is SGHRS and CDR2 YFSETQ. CDR3 protein: CASSLESPRSGFDTQYF. For the CDR3, the DNA is TGCGCCAGCAGCTTGGAATCCCCCAGGAGCGGATTCGATACGCAGTATTTT.

The rearrangement links TRBV14 to TRBJ2-5; D is perhaps TRBD2 (5 bases). V was cut by 8 bases and J by 5 bases, with 12 bases left in between. From germline, CDR1 is SGHDN and CDR2 FVKESK. This CDR3 is 12 amino acids long. CDR3 residues: CASGRTGETQYF. For the CDR3, the DNA is TGTGCCAGCGGAAGGACGGGGGAGACCCAGTACTTC. The whole variable domain, filled in from reference TRBV14 and TRBJ2-5, reads EAGVTQFPSHSVIEKGQTVTLRCDPISGHDNLYWYRRVMGKEIKFLLHFVKESKQDESGMPNNRFLAERTGGTYSTLKVQPAELEDSGVYFCASGRTGETQYFGPGTRLLVL.

V usage is TRBV5-5 and J usage is TRBJ2-7; no definite D call. The germline V gene encodes CDR1 SGHKS and CDR2 YYEKEE (reference sequence). V lost 0 bases and J lost 4, with 14 bases in between. This CDR3 spans 15 amino acids. The chain's CDR3 is CASSLGPPSSYEQYF. CDR3 bases: TGTGCCAGCAGCTTGGGGCCCCCCTCTTCGTACGAGCAGTACTTC.

The chain is built from TRBV6-1 and TRBJ1-2, with D perhaps matching TRBD1 (6 bases). Trimming pared 0 bases from V and 8 bases from J, leaving 10 bases between. This CDR3 region has 13 residues. Germline assignment: CDR1 MNHNS and CDR2 SASEGT. The CDR3 DNA reads as TGTGCCAGCAGTGAAGCCAGGGGCCTCGGCTACACCTTC. Translation: CASSEARGLGYTF.

This clone showed up just once. The V call is TRBV7-3, the J call TRBJ2-5; 8 bases fit TRBD2. V lost 5 bases to trimming and J lost 3 bases; unmatched junction nucleotides: 2. The CDR3 contains 13 residues. Germline CDR1 and CDR2: SGHTA and FQGTGA. The CDR3 region has the DNA TGTGCCAGCAGCATGCGGGGGGAAGAGACCCAGTACTTC. Translating it yields CASSMRGEETQYF.

The chain combines TRBV7-9 with TRBJ2-7; D ambiguous. Germline-derived CDR1 and CDR2 are SEHNR and FQNEAQ (reference sequence). Trimming pared 4 bases from V and 1 base from J, leaving 11 bases between. The CDR3 is 14 amino acids. The CDR3 coding sequence is TGTGCCAGCAGCTCGGTACTTCCGTCCTACGAGCAGTACTTC. Protein: CASSSVLPSYEQYF.

This clone was counted a few times. The chain has TRBV6-2 or TRBV6-3 and TRBJ2-7; 8 bases agree with TRBD1. The germline gives CDR1 MNHEY, CDR2 SVGEGT. Trimming cost V 2 bases and J 4 bases; bases outside gene matches: 13. The CDR3 loop spans 17 amino acids. The CDR3 loop reads CASSYRGQGFILYEQYF. DNA for the CDR3: TGTGCCAGCAGTTACCGCGGACAGGGTTTTATCTTATACGAGCAGTACTTC.

J is TRBJ1-1 and V is TRBV5-4, with D possibly matching TRBD1 (6 bases). The length of the CDR3 is 14 residues. Deletions cut 3 bases from V and 1 base from J, with 10 bases between. Germline CDR1 is SGHNT and CDR2 is YYREEE (reference sequence). In nucleotides, the CDR3 is TGTGCCAGCAGCTGGGACACTTCGAACACTGAAGCTTTCTTT. This sequence encodes CASSWDTSNTEAFF.

The chain combines TRBV28 with TRBJ2-3, with TRBD2 as a possible D gene (5 bases). Germline values: CDR1 MDHEN, CDR2 SYDVKM. The CDR3 runs to 16 residues. V was cut by 7 bases and J by 0 bases, with 17 bases left in between. CDR3: CASTRRPSKSTDTQYF. The CDR3, as DNA: TGTGCCAGCACCCGGAGGCCCTCTAAGAGCACAGATACGCAGTATTTT.

The rearrangement uses TRBV28 and TRBJ2-4; D may be TRBD2 (5 bases). The germline V and J ends were trimmed by 5 bases and 1 base, with 15 bases remaining between them. CDR1 is MDHEN and CDR2 is SYDVKM in the germline V gene. CDR3 length equals 16 residues. The CDR3 protein is CASSTTGGLAKNIQYF. As DNA, the CDR3 is TGTGCCAGCAGTACGACCGGTGGACTTGCCAAAAACATTCAGTACTTC.

This chain connects TRBV7-2 to TRBJ2-3; 8 bases agree with TRBD2. The J segment lost 0 bases and the V segment lost 5 bases, leaving 10 bases of the junction unmatched. CDR1 SGHTA and CDR2 FQGNSA come from the germline V gene. The CDR3 runs to 17 residues. The CDR3 DNA sequence: TGTGCCAGCAGCAGACGAATTATAGCGGGAAGCACAGATACGCAGTATTTT. This sequence encodes CASSRRIIAGSTDTQYF. The whole variable domain, filled in from reference TRBV7-2 and TRBJ2-3, reads GAGVSQSPSNKVTEKGKDVELRCDPISGHTALYWYRQSLGQGLEFLIYFQGNSAPDKSGLPSDRFSAERTGGSVSTLTIQRTQQEDSAVYLCASSRRIIAGSTDTQYFGPGTRLTVL.

In its sample, this clone was seen a few times. The chain uses TRBV7-8 and TRBJ2-2; 9 bases are shared with TRBD2. Germline V gene sequence: CDR1 SGHVS, CDR2 FQNEAQ. The V and J ends lost 4 bases and 4 bases, in that order; junction bases with no gene match: 7. This CDR3 comprises 16 residues. CDR3 protein: CASSSLAGTGTGELFF. In DNA form, the CDR3 reads TGTGCCAGCAGCTCCCTAGCGGGGACGGGCACCGGGGAGCTGTTTTTT. The full variable domain, with the rest looked up from reference TRBV7-8 and TRBJ2-2, is GAGVSQSPRYKVAKRGQDVALRCDPISGHVSLFWYQQALGQGPEFLTYFQNEAQLDKSGLPSDRFFAERPEGSVSTLKIQRTQQEDSAVYLCASSSLAGTGTGELFFGEGSRLTVL.

This sequence joins TRBV19 and TRBJ2-1, with 11 positions matching TRBD2. The V segment lost 0 bases and the J segment 6 bases; nucleotides outside the gene matches: 1. CDR1 LNHDA and CDR2 SQIVND come from the germline V gene (reference sequence). The CDR3 loop spans 15 amino acids. As DNA, the CDR3 is TGTGCCAGTAGTATAGATCTAGCGGGGGGCAATGAGCAGTTCTTC. Its protein product is CASSIDLAGGNEQFF.

J is TRBJ2-3 and V is TRBV5-1; 7 bases align to TRBD1. The CDR3 totals 15 residues. Germline CDR1 and CDR2: SGHRS and YFSETQ. Unmatched junction bases numbered 10, after V lost 4 bases and J lost 5 bases. The CDR3 bases are TGCGCCAGCAGCCCCGAGGGGGCCCCCGGAGATACGCAGTATTTT. Its protein is CASSPEGAPGDTQYF.

A few counts support this clone. The V call is TRBV11-1, the J call TRBJ2-1, with TRBD1 as a possible D gene (6 bases). V was pared by 5 bases and J by 5 bases, with 13 bases between. Germline V gene lookup returns CDR1 SGHAT and CDR2 FQDESV (reference sequence). The CDR3 extends over 14 amino acids. CDR3 DNA: TGTGCCAGCAGCCCGCGACAGGCAAACAATGAGCAGTTCTTC. Residues: CASSPRQANNEQFF.

This chain uses TRBV5-6 with TRBJ1-5; 7 bases fit TRBD1. The CDR3 covers 15 residues. Unmatched junction bases numbered 8, after V lost 1 base and J lost 7 bases. Germline assignment: CDR1 SGHDT and CDR2 YYEEEE. CDR3 sequence (DNA): TGTGCCAGCAGCTTGAGTATGACAGGGAGCCAGCCCCAGCATTTT. Translation: CASSLSMTGSQPQHF.

This clone was seen only once. The V call is TRBV4-2, the J call TRBJ1-2; D is possibly TRBD1 (5 bases). This CDR3 has 14 residues. Germline V gene lookup returns CDR1 LGHNA and CDR2 YNFKEQ. V was shortened by 3 bases and J by 3 bases, with 11 bases between the two germline ends. CDR3 coding DNA: TGTGCCAGCAGCCACACCGGGGGGTACTATGGCTACACCTTC. This sequence encodes CASSHTGGYYGYTF.